This T cell receptor (beta chain) was sequenced for a study of cytomegalovirus exposure and HLA in healthy donors. Study-level findings and limits: Sequencing likely caused a cluster of highly shared sequence variants. High specificity and sensitivity for cytomegalovirus status were reported for the classifier. Upon later analysis, TCR association rates were observed to vary by HLA locus, being highest for DRB1 and lowest for HLA-C. Later work found most CMV-associated TCR beta chains apparently HLA-restricted.

In the case of this clone: The antigen remains unidentified.

Per the germline V gene, CDR1 is MNHEY and CDR2 is SMNVEV (reference sequence). With 10 bases removed from V and 4 bases from J, the gap between germline ends came to 13 bases. CDR3 length: 12 residues. Primers included in the PCR were 60 Vbeta and 13 Jbeta primers. TCRdb's copy holds only in-frame clones and misses some; the assay was immunoSEQ multiplex PCR. The profile shows about 130,000 clones, 80% to 85% of them singletons. This sequence was found in a woman aged 50 to 60 in good health and CMV-seropositive. Material: PBMCs. The chain has TRBV27 and TRBJ1-1; D might be TRBD1 (5 bases). The CDR3 spells CAILPGGTEAFF. As DNA, the CDR3 is TGTGCCATTCTCCCGGGGGGCACTGAAGCTTTCTTT.